These 30 T cell receptor beta chains were all obtained from the same sample, sequenced in a study of cytomegalovirus exposure and HLA in healthy donors. The PCR used 60 Vbeta and 13 Jbeta primers. Only in-frame clones appear in the TCRdb table, and some are missing; sequencing was by immunoSEQ multiplex PCR. Of 100,000 to 150,000 clones in the sample, roughly 80% were seen once. Sequenced material: PBMCs. The receptor set was obtained from a woman between 45 and 60 years old in good health and CMV-seronegative.

V gene TRBV7-9 combines with J gene TRBJ1-2, with unresolved D. CDR1 SEHNR and CDR2 FQNEAQ come from the germline V gene (reference sequence). V lost 6 bases to trimming and J lost 4 bases, with 21 bases between them. CDR3 size: 16 residues. The CDR3 sequence: CASSQNGFPRGYGYTF. In DNA, the CDR3 is TGTGCCAGCAGTCAAAATGGGTTTCCCAGAGGCTATGGCTACACCTTC.

The chain combines TRBV5-4 with TRBJ1-4, with D possibly TRBD1 on 5 matching bases. Germline V gene data show CDR1 as SGHNT and CDR2 as YYREEE (reference sequence). Trimming pared 2 bases from V and 5 bases from J, leaving 7 bases between. The CDR3 length is 13 residues. CDR3 sequence (DNA): TGTGCCAGCAGCTTAGCAGGGAATGAAAAACTGTTTTTT. Amino acid sequence: CASSLAGNEKLFF.

The rearrangement uses TRBV9 and TRBJ1-5; 8 bases align to TRBD1. J lost 1 base, V lost 3 bases, and 6 bases had no gene match. The germline V gene encodes CDR1 SGDLS and CDR2 YYNGEE. The CDR3 contains 16 residues. The CDR3 protein is CASSGGTGGSNQPQHF. In DNA form, the CDR3 reads TGTGCCAGCAGCGGGGGGACAGGAGGCAGCAATCAGCCCCAGCATTTT.

This clone was seen a handful of times. The rearrangement joins TRBV7-6 to TRBJ2-3; D is perhaps TRBD2 (6 bases). The CDR3 runs to 15 residues. Germline loops: CDR1 SGHVS, CDR2 FNYEAQ. Trimming left V 5 bases short and J 6 bases short, with 18 bases between. The CDR3 sequence: CASSTDIVAGDTQYF. CDR3 DNA: TGTGCCAGCAGCACAGATATTGTGGCGGGGGATACGCAGTATTTT.

This clone was found once. This chain joins TRBV9 and TRBJ2-7; the D gene is possibly TRBD2 (6 bases). Germline V gene data show CDR1 as SGDLS and CDR2 as YYNGEE. The CDR3 runs 11 residues. Trimming removed 2 bases from V and 10 bases from J, with 10 bases in between. The CDR3 sequence is CASSVSGEQYF. The CDR3 DNA is TGTGCCAGCAGCGTCTCGGGGGAACAGTACTTC.

This clone was detected once. A junction end diverges from the germline sequence, so it may reflect a read error. The J gene is TRBJ2-1, the V gene TRBV6-5; 9 nucleotides match TRBD2. The CDR3 loop spans 16 amino acids. Germline lookup yields CDR1 MNHEY and CDR2 SVGAGI. CDR3 coding DNA: TGTGCCAGCAGTTACTCCGGGACTAGCTCCCACAATGAGCAGTTCTTC. It specifies CASSYSGTSSHNEQFF.

This clone appeared a single time. J is TRBJ1-5 and V is TRBV5-1; 7 nucleotides line up with TRBD1. The germline gives CDR1 SGHRS, CDR2 YFSETQ. V was pared by 4 bases and J by 4 bases, with 11 bases of the junction left unmatched. The CDR3 is 16 amino acids. CDR3 bases: TGCGCCAGCAGCAACCTAGACAGGGCCAATAATCAGCCCCAGCATTTT. This gives the protein CASSNLDRANNQPQHF. Drawing the rest from reference TRBV5-1 and TRBJ1-5, the complete variable domain is KAGVTQTPRYLIKTRGQQVTLSCSPISGHRSVSWYQQTPGQGLQFLFEYFSETQRNKGNFPGRFSGRQFSNSRSEMNVSTLELGDSALYLCASSNLDRANNQPQHFGDGTRLSIL.

The V and J genes are TRBV4-3 and TRBJ2-7; TRBD1 matches at 9 bases. Losses at the gene ends were 0 bases for V and 6 bases for J; bases not matched to a gene: 3. This CDR3 is 14 amino acids long. CDR1 is LGHNA, CDR2 YSLEER, per germline. CDR3: CASSQDRTGVEQYF. The CDR3 DNA follows: TGCGCCAGCAGCCAAGATCGGACAGGGGTCGAGCAGTACTTC.

The rearrangement links TRBV7-2 to TRBJ2-7; D is possibly TRBD2 (6 bases). Between the trimmed V and J ends, which lost 2 bases and 2 bases, there was a span of 10 bases. CDR3 length: 14 residues. Germline CDR1 and CDR2: SGHTA and FQGNSA. The CDR3 DNA sequence: TGTGCCAGCAGCTTACGGCGGGACCCCTACGAGCAGTACTTC. Amino acids: CASSLRRDPYEQYF.

The J gene is TRBJ2-1, the V gene TRBV7-3; TRBD2 aligns across 9 bases. V was clipped by 3 bases and J by 7 bases; unmatched bases: 13. The CDR3 consists of 17 residues. CDR1 and CDR2 (germline): SGHTA, FQGTGA. The CDR3, as DNA: TGTGCCAGCAGCTTGTACCGGGGCGGGAGGGCCGGAAATGAGCAGTTCTTC. Its protein product is CASSLYRGGRAGNEQFF.

This chain uses TRBV28 with TRBJ2-1; D is undetermined. Germline values: CDR1 MDHEN, CDR2 SYDVKM. CDR3 length equals 15 residues. V was trimmed by 6 bases and J by 6 bases, leaving 18 bases between them. CDR3 DNA sequence: TGTGCCAGCAGCCTTACTACTCCTATTTCCAATGAGCAGTTCTTC. Its translation is CASSLTTPISNEQFF.

The chain employs TRBV19 and TRBJ1-6; perhaps TRBD1 as D (5 bases). V lost 6 bases, J lost 8 bases, and 14 bases lay in between. Germline CDR1 reads LNHDA; CDR2 reads SQIVND (reference sequence). This CDR3 is built from 14 residues. This chain's CDR3 is CASSPGRDYSPLHF. In DNA form, the CDR3 reads TGTGCCAGTAGCCCCGGACGGGACTATTCACCCCTCCACTTT.

The chain joins TRBV6-6 to TRBJ2-7, with TRBD1 identical over 7 bases. Per the germline V gene, CDR1 is MNHNY and CDR2 is SVGAGI (reference sequence). The CDR3 extends over 15 amino acids. Unmatched junction bases numbered 11, after V lost 6 bases and J lost 3 bases. CDR3 protein: CASRDSGTENYEQYF. CDR3 nucleotides: TGTGCCAGCAGAGATTCCGGGACAGAGAACTACGAGCAGTACTTC.

The chain joins TRBV7-9 to TRBJ1-4; D is unclear. The CDR3 contains 15 residues. Germline-derived CDR1 and CDR2 are SEHNR and FQNEAQ (reference sequence). V shed 1 base and J shed 5 bases, with 11 bases lying between them. The CDR3 DNA reads TGTGCCAGCAGCTTAGGGGAGACGGTCAATGAAAAACTGTTTTTT. Encoded protein: CASSLGETVNEKLFF.

The count of this clone is one. The chain couples TRBV6-5 to TRBJ1-2; D possibly corresponds to TRBD1 (5 bases). The V gene lost 1 base and the J gene lost 0 bases, with 12 bases spanning the gap. The CDR3 sequence is 16 residues long. Germline lookup yields CDR1 MNHEY and CDR2 SVGAGI. The CDR3 here is CASSYWPPRANYGYTF. The CDR3 DNA reads as TGTGCCAGCAGTTACTGGCCCCCCAGGGCTAACTATGGCTACACCTTC.

The chain joins TRBV27 to TRBJ2-1, with 8 bases lining up with TRBD1. The CDR3 length is 14 residues. CDR1 and CDR2 from the germline V gene are MNHEY and SMNVEV (reference sequence). V lost 6 bases to trimming and J lost 7 bases; unmatched junction nucleotides: 8. CDR3 in amino acids: CASSHRGNSNEQFF. CDR3 in DNA: TGTGCCAGCAGCCACAGGGGGAATTCGAATGAGCAGTTCTTC.

The V gene is TRBV7-2, the J gene TRBJ2-7; perhaps TRBD1 as D (6 bases). The V gene's germline CDR1 is SGHTA and CDR2 FQGNSA. Trimming removed 5 bases from V and 0 bases from J, with 20 bases in between. This CDR3 is built from 17 residues. CDR3 coding DNA: TGTGCCAGCAGCCGCCGGGATCAGGGGATTCTCTCCTACGAGCAGTACTTC. It yields the protein CASSRRDQGILSYEQYF.

The chain carries TRBV4-3 and TRBJ1-1; D is ambiguous. The V end lost 0 bases, the J end lost 3 bases, and 8 bases lay between the germline ends. Germline V lookup: CDR1 LGHNA, CDR2 YSLEER. The CDR3 extends over 14 amino acids. The CDR3 DNA reads as TGCGCCAGCAGCCAAGATAGAAGAGACACTGAAGCTTTCTTT. As protein: CASSQDRRDTEAFF.

CDR3 coding DNA: TGTGCCAGCAGGGACACCCAGGGTGAAAAACTGTTTTTT. Translated: CASRDTQGEKLFF. This chain links TRBV6-6 with TRBJ1-4; D is perhaps TRBD1 (5 bases). CDR1 MNHNY and CDR2 SVGAGI come from the germline V gene (reference sequence). The CDR3 has 13 residues. The ends were cut back, 6 bases at V and 7 bases at J, with 12 bases in the middle.

The sample holds a few counts of this clone. This chain joins TRBV13 and TRBJ2-1, with D unclear. Germline V gene sequence: CDR1 PRHDT, CDR2 FYEKMQ (reference sequence). The CDR3 has 15 residues. V lost 6 bases, J lost 3 bases, and 15 bases lay in between. The CDR3 sequence is CASSRRLSYYNEQFF. The CDR3 DNA reads as TGTGCCAGCAGTCGCAGGTTATCCTACTACAATGAGCAGTTCTTC.

The CDR3 bases are TGTGCCTGGAGTGTCTTTACTGAAGCTTTCTTT. Translation: CAWSVFTEAFF. The chain recombines TRBV30 with TRBJ1-1; D ambiguous. This CDR3 contains 11 residues. CDR1 is GTSNPN, CDR2 SVGIG, per germline (reference sequence). V lost 0 bases, J lost 5 bases, and 4 bases lay in between.

The chain recombines TRBV5-5 with TRBJ2-7; 12 bases align to TRBD2. Germline-derived CDR1 and CDR2 are SGHKS and YYEKEE (reference sequence). This CDR3 region has 15 residues. V lost 4 bases and J lost 7; bases outside the gene matches: 9. The chain's CDR3 is CASSVLAGGSGEQYF. CDR3 nucleotide sequence: TGTGCCAGCAGCGTACTAGCGGGAGGTAGTGGGGAGCAGTACTTC.

This clone has a handful of counts. The chain is built from TRBV28 and TRBJ1-1; D is unclear. This CDR3 region has 15 residues. Trimming pared 7 bases from V and 1 base from J, leaving 16 bases between. Per the germline V gene, CDR1 is MDHEN and CDR2 is SYDVKM. The CDR3 loop reads CASNNPGGWNTEAFF. Written as DNA, the CDR3 is TGTGCCAGCAATAACCCCGGAGGATGGAACACTGAAGCTTTCTTT.

This chain connects TRBV6-6 to TRBJ2-1, with D hard to call. The V gene's germline CDR1 is MNHNY and CDR2 SVGAGI (reference sequence). The CDR3 runs to 12 residues. The V end lost 0 bases, the J end lost 6 bases, and 3 bases lay between the germline ends. The CDR3 bases are TGTGCCAGCAGTTACTCTAGCAATGAGCAGTTCTTC. Protein product: CASSYSSNEQFF.

Only one count was recorded for this clone. The rearrangement joins TRBV9 to TRBJ2-2, with 8 bases that match TRBD2. Trimming cost V 0 bases and J 5 bases; bases outside gene matches: 6. This CDR3 region has 16 residues. Germline CDR1 reads SGDLS; CDR2 reads YYNGEE. The chain's CDR3 is CASSVGLAIGTGELFF. CDR3 coding DNA: TGTGCCAGCAGCGTAGGACTAGCGATAGGGACCGGGGAGCTGTTTTTT.

V and J are TRBV27 and TRBJ2-1; 8 positions match TRBD2. The CDR3 is 18 amino acids. Germline V lookup: CDR1 MNHEY, CDR2 SMNVEV (reference sequence). Germline trimming cut 1 base from V and 4 bases from J; bases unmatched to any gene: 12. DNA of the CDR3: TGTGCCAGCAGTTTATGGGGTGGGGCTAGCGGGTCGTACAATGAGCAGTTCTTC. This encodes CASSLWGGASGSYNEQFF.

J is TRBJ2-3 and V is TRBV9; 12 bases match TRBD2. The CDR3 sequence is 16 residues long. With V trimmed by 4 bases and J by 3 bases, 6 bases remained unmatched. Germline V CDR1 and CDR2: SGDLS, YYNGEE. CDR3 bases: TGTGCCAGCAGCCCCGCTAGCGGGAGGGGGACAGATACGCAGTATTTT. Translated: CASSPASGRGTDTQYF. The whole variable domain, filled in from reference TRBV9 and TRBJ2-3, reads DSGVTQTPKHLITATGQRVTLRCSPRSGDLSVYWYQQSLDQGLQFLIQYYNGEERAKGNILERFSAQQFPDLHSELNLSSLELGDSALYFCASSPASGRGTDTQYFGPGTRLTVL.

J is TRBJ2-2 and V is TRBV7-7, with TRBD2 identical over 11 bases. In germline, CDR1 is SSHAT, CDR2 FNYEAQ (reference sequence). J was trimmed by 4 bases and V by 5 bases; bases with no gene match: 9. The CDR3 covers 17 residues. The CDR3 DNA follows: TGTGCCAGCAGCCGAAGTAGCGGGAGGGACGGCACCGGGGAGCTGTTTTTT. Its protein is CASSRSSGRDGTGELFF. The variable domain in full, completed from reference TRBV7-7 and TRBJ2-2, reads GAGVSQSPRYKVTKRGQDVTLRCDPISSHATLYWYQQALGQGPEFLTYFNYEAQPDKSGLPSDRFSAERPEGSISTLTIQRTEQRDSAMYRCASSRSSGRDGTGELFFGEGSRLTVL.

The rearrangement uses TRBV18 and TRBJ2-2, with 10 bases aligning to TRBD2. The junction had 4 bases not matched to a gene; V was cut back by 0 bases and J by 3 bases. The germline gives CDR1 KGHSH, CDR2 LQKENI. The CDR3 is 17 amino acids. This CDR3 reads CASSPPPSGRHTGELFF. The CDR3, as DNA: TGTGCCAGCTCACCACCGCCTAGCGGGAGACACACCGGGGAGCTGTTTTTT.

The chain joins TRBV6-5 to TRBJ2-1, with TRBD1 identical over 8 bases. Losses at the gene ends were 6 bases for V and 6 bases for J; bases not matched to a gene: 7. The germline CDR1 and CDR2 sequences are MNHEY and SVGAGI. The CDR3 has 14 residues. This chain's CDR3 is CASRLLTGGNEQFF. The DNA of the CDR3 is TGTGCCAGCAGACTTCTTACAGGGGGCAATGAGCAGTTCTTC.